Each of the 32 T cell receptor beta chains below was sequenced from the same sample in a study of response to subunit inactivated influenza vaccine. TCRdb processed the RT-PCR reads anew with MiXCR; each CDR3 protein has one entry. The sample yields 860,000 or so distinct CDR3 sequences, about 20% seen once. Here the sequenced sample was PBMCs from blood, taken roughly 5 days after vaccination. These TCRs come from a man aged 45-65 years who received an inactivated influenza vaccine.

The chain uses TRBV27 and TRBJ1-1; TRBD1 is a possible D gene (5 bases). The CDR3 spans 15 residues. Germline CDR1 MNHEY, CDR2 SMNVEV (reference sequence). V dropped 3 bases and J dropped 0 bases, with 11 bases sitting between them. CDR3 residues: CASSFRAQMNTEAFF. In DNA form, the CDR3 reads TGTGCCAGCAGTTTCAGGGCCCAAATGAACACTGAAGCTTTCTTT.

This chain links TRBV29-1 with TRBJ2-7; D could derive from TRBD1 or TRBD2 (6 bases each). V was pared by 4 bases and J by 0 bases, with 10 bases between. Germline V gives CDR1 SQVTM, CDR2 ANQGSEA. The CDR3 is made up of 13 amino acids. The CDR3 is CSVARGPSYEQYF. The CDR3 DNA sequence: TGCAGCGTTGCTCGGGGGCCCTCCTACGAGCAGTACTTC.

V gene TRBV20-1 combines with J gene TRBJ2-5; D not certain. This CDR3 spans 13 amino acids. Germline lookup yields CDR1 DFQATT and CDR2 SNEGSKA (reference sequence). V lost 8 bases, J lost 1 base, and 14 bases lay in between. CDR3 residues: CSTKKGGQETQYF. The CDR3 nucleotides read TGCAGTACGAAAAAGGGCGGCCAAGAGACCCAGTACTTC.

A few counts support this clonotype. The chain has TRBV27 and TRBJ2-7, with 8 bases fitting TRBD1. The CDR3 covers 17 residues. The germline V gene encodes CDR1 MNHEY and CDR2 SMNVEV (reference sequence). V gave up 3 bases and J gave up 1 base; unmatched junction bases: 11. The CDR3 region has the DNA TGTGCCAGCAGTTTCGCAGGGGGCGTGATGAGGTCCTACGAGCAGTACTTC. The encoded protein is CASSFAGGVMRSYEQYF.

This clonotype has only a few counts. CDR3 loop: CASSLAGARPQHF. DNA for the CDR3: TGTGCCAGCAGCTTAGCAGGGGCGCGGCCCCAGCATTTT. The chain has TRBV7-2 and TRBJ1-5, with D perhaps matching TRBD1 (5 bases). This CDR3 region has 13 residues. Germline values: CDR1 SGHTA, CDR2 FQGNSA. V was shortened by 0 bases and J by 9 bases, with 9 bases between the two germline ends.

CDR3 region: CASSLVGAGEQYF. In DNA form, the CDR3 reads TGTGCCAGCAGCTTGGTAGGGGCAGGAGAGCAGTACTTC. The chain joins TRBV5-5 to TRBJ2-7; possibly TRBD1 for D (5 bases). CDR3 length equals 13 residues. Germline CDR1 is SGHKS and CDR2 is YYEKEE (reference sequence). The ends were cut back, 0 bases at V and 7 bases at J, with 11 bases in the middle.

This clonotype was picked up a small number of times. This chain links TRBV5-1 with TRBJ2-1; D remains unclear. The length of the CDR3 is 15 residues. Germline CDR1 reads SGHRS; CDR2 reads YFSETQ. V was pared by 1 base and J by 7 bases, with 15 bases between. CDR3 sequence (DNA): TGCGCCAGCAGCTTGAGGGCTCGGAGTAAGAATGAGCAGTTCTTC. It specifies CASSLRARSKNEQFF.

This clonotype was seen only a few times. The chain uses TRBV18 and TRBJ2-6; D not resolved. The V and J ends lost 0 bases and 0 bases respectively, with 6 bases between them. The CDR3 is made up of 16 amino acids. Germline V CDR1 and CDR2: KGHSH, LQKENI. CDR3 loop: CASSPPASSGANVLTF. The CDR3 coding sequence is TGTGCCAGCTCACCACCGGCAAGCTCTGGGGCCAACGTCCTGACTTTC.

The sample holds many counts of this clonotype. This chain connects TRBV12-3 or TRBV12-4 to TRBJ2-1; D not certain. Trimming shortened V by 6 bases and J by 7 bases, and 16 bases separated the two germline ends. This CDR3 is 14 amino acids long. The DNA for the CDR3 is TGTGCCAGCAGCCCAACGGGTTCTGGGAATGAGCAGTTCTTC. Amino acids: CASSPTGSGNEQFF.

Here the CDR3 reads CASSPRGRGNTGELFF. CDR3 in DNA: TGCGCCAGCAGCCCTCGGGGACGGGGAAACACCGGGGAGCTGTTTTTT. The chain links TRBV4-1 to TRBJ2-2; D could derive from TRBD1 or TRBD2 (5 bases each). V dropped 4 bases and J dropped 2 bases, with 14 bases sitting between them. CDR1 and CDR2 from the germline V gene are MGHRA and YSYEKL. The CDR3 contains 16 residues.

This clonotype was detected only a few times. V gene TRBV5-1 combines with J gene TRBJ2-7; 9 bases map to TRBD2. Germline CDR1 is SGHRS and CDR2 is YFSETQ. Losses at the gene ends were 5 bases for V and 2 bases for J; bases not matched to a gene: 8. The CDR3 extends over 15 amino acids. The CDR3 is CASRPSGTATYEQYF. The CDR3 nucleotides read TGCGCCAGCAGGCCTAGCGGGACGGCAACCTACGAGCAGTACTTC.

V and J are TRBV20-1 and TRBJ2-3; no clear D gene. Germline V lookup: CDR1 DFQATT, CDR2 SNEGSKA (reference sequence). The CDR3 covers 15 residues. Trimming shortened V by 1 base and J by 3 bases, and 14 bases separated the two germline ends. The CDR3, as DNA: TGCAGTGCTAGAGGTGCCGACGGTGGGACAGATACGCAGTATTTT. It yields the protein CSARGADGGTDTQYF.

This clonotype came up a few times. The chain uses TRBV5-1 and TRBJ2-2; D might be TRBD2 (6 bases). V was pared by 4 bases and J by 7 bases, with 14 bases between. CDR3 size: 14 residues. Per germline, CDR1 SGHRS and CDR2 YFSETQ. CDR3 bases: TGCGCCAGCAGCCCTTCGGGAGTCCTCGGGGAGCTGTTTTTT. It yields the protein CASSPSGVLGELFF. The whole variable domain, remainder taken from reference TRBV5-1 and TRBJ2-2, is KAGVTQTPRYLIKTRGQQVTLSCSPISGHRSVSWYQQTPGQGLQFLFEYFSETQRNKGNFPGRFSGRQFSNSRSEMNVSTLELGDSALYLCASSPSGVLGELFFGEGSRLTVL.

This clonotype showed up many times. The chain carries TRBV7-2 and TRBJ2-2, with TRBD2 matching over 12 bases. Per germline, CDR1 SGHTA and CDR2 FQGNSA. The ends lost 2 bases at V and 0 bases at J; junction bases unmatched: 1. This CDR3 contains 17 residues. The DNA of the CDR3 is TGTGCCAGCAGCTTACTAGCGGGGGGGCCGAACACCGGGGAGCTGTTTTTT. This translates into CASSLLAGGPNTGELFF.

The V call is TRBV7-2, the J call TRBJ2-1; D gene ambiguous. CDR1 is SGHTA and CDR2 is FQGNSA in the germline V gene. The ends were cut back, 3 bases at V and 4 bases at J, with 13 bases in the middle. This CDR3 spans 15 amino acids. The CDR3 reads CASSFGLQSYNEQFF. The CDR3 DNA sequence: TGTGCCAGCAGCTTTGGCCTCCAGAGTTACAATGAGCAGTTCTTC.

This clonotype was found many times. The chain couples TRBV4-1 to TRBJ2-7; a possible D gene is TRBD1 (6 bases). V gave up 1 base and J gave up 1 base, with 20 bases separating them. Germline V gene lookup returns CDR1 MGHRA and CDR2 YSYEKL. The length of the CDR3 is 18 residues. CDR3 sequence reads: CASSQARGLDTVSYEQYF. CDR3 nucleotide sequence: TGCGCCAGCAGCCAAGCCAGGGGCCTGGACACCGTATCCTACGAGCAGTACTTC.

This chain connects TRBV20-1 to TRBJ2-4, with D possibly TRBD1 on 5 matching bases. This CDR3 contains 16 residues. With 1 base removed from V and 0 bases from J, the gap between germline ends came to 13 bases. Germline V gene sequence: CDR1 DFQATT, CDR2 SNEGSKA (reference sequence). The CDR3 sequence: CSARGVGRVAKNIQYF. CDR3 bases: TGCAGTGCTAGAGGAGTCGGCAGGGTAGCCAAAAACATTCAGTACTTC.

The sample holds a few counts of this clonotype. The gene calls are TRBV20-1 and TRBJ2-1, with 11 bases fitting TRBD2. Germline lookup yields CDR1 DFQATT and CDR2 SNEGSKA (reference sequence). After removal of 3 bases from V and 6 bases from J, the junction contained 13 bases not matched to a gene. The CDR3 spans 17 residues. The CDR3 spells CSASFIQTSGTGNEQFF. CDR3 nucleotide sequence: TGCAGTGCTAGCTTCATCCAGACTAGCGGGACGGGCAATGAGCAGTTCTTC.

This chain uses TRBV29-1 with TRBJ2-3, with 9 bases aligning to TRBD1. The CDR3 has 15 amino acids. Germline V lookup: CDR1 SQVTM, CDR2 ANQGSEA. V trimming: 5 bases; J trimming: 2 bases; junction bases outside the gene matches: 8. The CDR3 DNA follows: TGCAGCGTTTCGCAGACAGGGGGACCCACAGATACGCAGTATTTT. It specifies CSVSQTGGPTDTQYF.

This chain connects TRBV28 to TRBJ2-7; D is uncertain. CDR3 length: 10 amino acids. Trimming cost V 9 bases and J 3 bases, with 6 bases left between them. Germline-derived CDR1 and CDR2 are MDHEN and SYDVKM. CDR3 loop: CASKFYEQYF. For the CDR3, the DNA is TGTGCCAGTAAATTCTACGAGCAGTACTTC.

J is TRBJ2-6 and V is TRBV6-5; 7 bases line up with TRBD2. The CDR3 is 13 amino acids. The junction had 7 bases not matched to a gene; V was cut back by 4 bases and J by 13 bases. Germline assignment: CDR1 MNHEY and CDR2 SVGAGI. CDR3: CASSSRPGGVLTF. The CDR3 coding sequence is TGTGCCAGCAGTTCGCGACCGGGGGGAGTCCTGACTTTC.

This clonotype was found a few times. This chain uses TRBV4-3 with TRBJ2-1; D unresolved. The V end lost 0 bases, the J end lost 5 bases, and 11 bases lay between the germline ends. CDR1 LGHNA and CDR2 YSLEER come from the germline V gene. This CDR3 spans 15 amino acids. The CDR3 is CASSQESQQNNEQFF. CDR3 DNA: TGCGCCAGCAGCCAAGAGTCCCAACAGAACAATGAGCAGTTCTTC.

This clonotype has a handful of counts. The rearrangement uses TRBV10-3 and TRBJ2-1, with D possibly being TRBD2 (5 bases). The CDR3 runs to 16 residues. Looked up from germline, CDR1 is ENHRY and CDR2 is SYGVKD. Trimming shortened V by 5 bases and J by 2 bases, and 16 bases separated the two germline ends. CDR3 sequence: CAISSERHLTYNEQFF. The CDR3 DNA sequence: TGTGCCATCAGTTCAGAGCGGCATCTTACCTACAATGAGCAGTTCTTC.

This chain's CDR3 is CSASSPDRVNQPQHF. The CDR3 DNA reads as TGCAGTGCAAGTTCCCCGGACAGGGTCAATCAGCCCCAGCATTTT. The chain employs TRBV20-1 and TRBJ1-5; TRBD1 agrees at 8 bases. Germline CDR1 reads DFQATT; CDR2 reads SNEGSKA (reference sequence). The CDR3 consists of 15 residues. After removal of 6 bases from V and 3 bases from J, the junction contained 10 bases not matched to a gene.

V and J are TRBV20-1 and TRBJ2-4; D is perhaps TRBD2 (5 bases). Germline V gives CDR1 DFQATT, CDR2 SNEGSKA (reference sequence). The CDR3 length is 13 residues. Trimming took off 6 bases at V and 0 bases at J, with 9 bases between the two ends. The CDR3 here is CSAGDLAKNIQYF. DNA of the CDR3: TGCAGTGCGGGAGATCTAGCCAAAAACATTCAGTACTTC.

The CDR3 is CATGGGSYNEQFF. The CDR3 region has the DNA TGTGCCACCGGGGGTGGCTCCTACAATGAGCAGTTCTTC. This chain uses TRBV24-1 with TRBJ2-1, with D perhaps assigned TRBD1 or TRBD2 (5 bases each). Trimming took off 9 bases at V and 0 bases at J, with 8 bases between the two ends. Germline values: CDR1 KGHDR, CDR2 SFDVKD. CDR3 length: 13 residues.

This sequence joins TRBV7-3 and TRBJ2-5; 10 positions match TRBD2. Germline values: CDR1 SGHTA, CDR2 FQGTGA. This CDR3 comprises 15 residues. J gave up 5 bases and V 3 bases, and 6 bases lay outside the gene matches. The CDR3 reads CASSLLAGVGETQYF. The CDR3 nucleotides read TGTGCCAGCAGCTTGCTAGCGGGAGTGGGGGAGACCCAGTACTTC.

This clonotype appeared a single time. The chain employs TRBV9 and TRBJ2-5, with D unresolved. Germline assignment: CDR1 SGDLS and CDR2 YYNGEE. The CDR3 has 15 residues. Trimming removed 4 bases at V and 4 bases at J, with 17 bases between. The CDR3 is CASSISPDLRETQYF. As DNA, the CDR3 is TGTGCCAGCAGCATCAGTCCGGACCTCCGAGAGACCCAGTACTTC.

This clonotype was seen more than once but under ten times. The chain uses TRBV20-1 and TRBJ2-1; 8 bases agree with TRBD2. The germline V gene has CDR1 DFQATT and CDR2 SNEGSKA (reference sequence). The CDR3 runs 14 residues. The CDR3 is CSVNSGGTYNEQFF. The CDR3 DNA is TGCAGCGTTAACAGCGGGGGCACATACAATGAGCAGTTCTTC.

This sequence joins TRBV20-1 and TRBJ1-5; D not resolved. This CDR3 is built from 12 residues. The ends were cut back, 6 bases at V and 6 bases at J, with 12 bases in the middle. Germline V gene lookup returns CDR1 DFQATT and CDR2 SNEGSKA (reference sequence). CDR3 protein: CSAEPGRQPQHF. CDR3 sequence (DNA): TGCAGTGCAGAGCCAGGTCGTCAGCCCCAGCATTTT.

CDR3 region: CASSSTGGELFF. CDR3 in DNA: TGTGCCAGCAGCTCGACCGGGGGGGAGCTGTTTTTT. V gene TRBV5-5 combines with J gene TRBJ2-2; D is unclear. CDR1 SGHKS and CDR2 YYEKEE come from the germline V gene (reference sequence). This CDR3 region has 12 residues. The V gene lost 3 bases and the J gene lost 8 bases, with 8 bases spanning the gap.

The chain links TRBV20-1 to TRBJ1-5; 7 bases align to TRBD1. CDR1 and CDR2 from the germline V gene are DFQATT and SNEGSKA (reference sequence). J lost 1 base, V lost 2 bases, and 8 bases had no gene match. This CDR3 is 16 amino acids long. The CDR3 spells CSARPKDRPSNQPQHF. In nucleotides, the CDR3 is TGCAGTGCTAGACCGAAGGACAGGCCCAGCAATCAGCCCCAGCATTTT.